This T cell receptor (beta chain) was sequenced in a study of Ad26.COV2.S vaccination and SARS-CoV-2 variants. General observations from the study: Substantial response breadth was reportedly seen for spike-specific CD8+ and CD4+ T cells after vaccination.

On this clone: Its antigen is currently unknown.

Here immunoSEQ multiplex PCR was the method, and the copy in TCRdb shows in-frame clones only, minus some. Here the sample spans hundreds of thousands of clones, about 89% being singletons. As for treatment: some 20 received Ad26.COV2.S at low or high dose, single or two shots; 5 received placebo; per-sample allocation not given. Repertoires come from day 63 after the first vaccine or placebo injection. It was an adult aged 18-55 years in Boston who was the donor. V was pared by 3 bases and J by 0 bases, with 5 bases between. CDR3 size: 13 residues. The genes are TRBV12-3 or TRBV12-4 and TRBJ1-2; D ambiguous. The material was peripheral blood, obtained in a trial of Ad26.COV2.S vaccine versus placebo. The sequence came from a person between 18 and 60 years old who received the Ad26.COV2.S COVID-19 vaccine or a placebo. Written as DNA, the CDR3 is TGTGCCAGCAGTTTTTCAGCTAACTATGGCTACACCTTC. Translating it yields CASSFSANYGYTF.